Each of the 11 T cell receptor beta chains below was sequenced from the same sample in a study of T cell responses to AZD1222 COVID-19 vaccine. Assay: immunoSEQ multiplex PCR; the TCRdb copy retains only in-frame clones and omits some. In the table there are around 160,000 clones, 90% to 95% of which are singletons. The sequencing here drew on peripheral blood, taken on day 0 of MenACWY control vaccination. The receptors stem from an adult in good health.

This clone was seen once. The chain uses TRBV9 and TRBJ2-1; TRBD1 agrees at 7 bases. The junction had 12 bases not matched to a gene; V was cut back by 4 bases and J by 8 bases. Germline-derived CDR1 and CDR2 are SGDLS and YYNGEE. The CDR3 extends over 15 amino acids. The DNA of the CDR3 is TGTGCCAGCAGCCCCACCCACGACAGGGCGGATGAGCAGTTCTTC. This gives the protein CASSPTHDRADEQFF.

This chain joins TRBV3-1 (or the pseudogene TRBV3-2) and TRBJ1-1; the match to TRBD1 covers 7 bases. Germline loops: CDR1 LGHDT, CDR2 YNNKEL (reference sequence). CDR3 length: 14 amino acids. The J segment lost 1 base and the V segment lost 3 bases, leaving 2 bases of the junction unmatched. The CDR3 DNA reads TGTGCCAGCAGCCATGGACAGGCGAACACTGAAGCTTTCTTT. It codes for CASSHGQANTEAFF.

V usage is TRBV18 and J usage is TRBJ2-5; no definite D call. The length of the CDR3 is 12 residues. The V end lost 2 bases, the J end lost 4 bases, and 5 bases lay between the germline ends. Germline V gives CDR1 KGHSH, CDR2 LQKENI. Written as DNA, the CDR3 is TGTGCCAGCTCACCAAATGGAGAGACCCAGTACTTC. As protein: CASSPNGETQYF.

This clone was picked up a small number of times. CDR3 sequence reads: CASSQDSRGAKNIQYF. CDR3 DNA: TGTGCCAGCAGCCAAGATTCCAGGGGTGCCAAAAACATTCAGTACTTC. This chain uses TRBV3-1 (or the pseudogene TRBV3-2) with TRBJ2-4; D is possibly TRBD1 (6 bases). The CDR3 spans 16 residues. The V and J ends lost 0 bases and 1 base respectively, with 10 bases between them. In germline, CDR1 is LGHDT, CDR2 YNNKEL (reference sequence).

The rearrangement links TRBV29-1 to TRBJ1-5; D gene ambiguous. The CDR3 loop spans 12 amino acids. V lost 4 bases and J 5 bases, leaving 9 bases between the germline ends. Germline CDR1 reads SQVTM; CDR2 reads ANQGSEA. The CDR3: CSVAQNDQPQHF. The DNA for the CDR3 is TGCAGCGTTGCTCAAAATGATCAGCCCCAGCATTTT.

The V gene is TRBV12-3 or TRBV12-4, the J gene TRBJ2-5, with TRBD2 identical over 7 bases. With 3 bases clipped from V and 2 bases from J, the junction kept 0 bases outside the gene matches. The CDR3 length is 13 residues. This CDR3 is CASSLGGQETQYF. The CDR3 DNA reads as TGTGCCAGCAGTTTGGGGGGGCAAGAGACCCAGTACTTC.

The chain carries TRBV6-5 and TRBJ2-1; unclear D gene. This CDR3 region has 14 residues. Germline lookup yields CDR1 MNHEY and CDR2 SVGAGI. The V gene lost 6 bases and the J gene lost 8 bases, with 17 bases spanning the gap. CDR3 loop: CASSAVDLGHEQFF. The CDR3, as DNA: TGTGCCAGCAGCGCAGTTGACCTTGGCCATGAGCAGTTCTTC.

The chain has TRBV29-1 and TRBJ2-6, with D perhaps given as TRBD1 or TRBD2 (6 bases each). CDR3 length: 14 amino acids. V lost 7 bases to trimming and J lost 0 bases, with 10 bases between them. Germline loops: CDR1 SQVTM, CDR2 ANQGSEA. The CDR3 bases are TGCAGCGCCGAGGGGGGCTCTGGGGCCAACGTCCTGACTTTC. This translates into CSAEGGSGANVLTF.

This clone was detected once. CDR3 residues: CASSPRTPVGEQYF. The CDR3 DNA follows: TGTGCCAGCAGCCCTCGGACCCCCGTCGGAGAGCAGTACTTC. The chain has TRBV7-8 and TRBJ2-7; D call uncertain. The CDR3 has 14 amino acids. V was shortened by 5 bases and J by 7 bases, with 18 bases between the two germline ends. Germline V lookup: CDR1 SGHVS, CDR2 FQNEAQ.

V usage is TRBV7-9 and J usage is TRBJ1-2; 7 nucleotides align to TRBD1. The CDR3 is 17 amino acids. V gave up 0 bases and J gave up 5 bases; unmatched junction bases: 12. In germline, CDR1 is SEHNR, CDR2 FQNEAQ (reference sequence). The CDR3 spells CASSLAVDPGGRYGYTF. The CDR3 nucleotides read TGTGCCAGCAGCTTAGCGGTGGATCCAGGGGGAAGGTATGGCTACACCTTC.

The CDR3 region has the DNA TGTGCCAGCAGTGAAAGGGCGGGAGAAGGGTACGAGCAGTACTTC. Its protein product is CASSERAGEGYEQYF. The J gene is TRBJ2-7, the V gene TRBV6-1; the match to TRBD2 covers 7 bases. This CDR3 is built from 15 residues. With V trimmed by 2 bases and J by 4 bases, 8 bases remained unmatched. Germline-derived CDR1 and CDR2 are MNHNS and SASEGT.